These 10 T cell receptor beta chains originate from one sample sequenced in a study of cytomegalovirus exposure and HLA in healthy donors. It was with 60 Vbeta and 13 Jbeta primers that the PCR ran. Assay used: immunoSEQ multiplex PCR; TCRdb lists only in-frame clones, some missing. This repertoire shows roughly 190,000 clones, roughly 76% found once; its top ten account for 6.3%. Sequenced sample: PBMCs. The source is a man aged 35-49 years in good health and CMV-seropositive.

As for this clone: The junction departs from the called germline gene at one end, perhaps through a read error. V is TRBV7-9 and J is TRBJ1-2; 7 bases are shared with TRBD1. This CDR3 comprises 17 residues. Germline V gene lookup returns CDR1 SEHNR and CDR2 FQNEAQ (reference sequence). The CDR3 DNA reads as TGTTCCAGCAGCTTATTAATGACAGGGAAAGGGTCTTATGGCTACACCTTC. Translated: CSSSLLMTGKGSYGYTF.

The chain recombines TRBV5-1 with TRBJ2-1; D might be TRBD2 (6 bases). This CDR3 is 15 amino acids long. V shed 0 bases and J shed 6 bases, with 13 bases lying between them. CDR1 is SGHRS, CDR2 YFSETQ, per germline. In nucleotides, the CDR3 is TGCGCCAGCAGCTTGGCCGCTTGGGGGGTCAATGAGCAGTTCTTC. Amino acids: CASSLAAWGVNEQFF.

The chain joins TRBV10-2 to TRBJ1-5, with D perhaps matching TRBD1 (5 bases). Trimming shortened V by 6 bases and J by 5 bases, and 14 bases separated the two germline ends. Germline V gene lookup returns CDR1 WSHSY and CDR2 SAAADI. The CDR3 contains 14 residues. CDR3 protein: CASRGEGNHQPQHF. CDR3 sequence (DNA): TGCGCCAGCAGGGGGGAGGGGAACCATCAGCCCCAGCATTTT.

The chain has TRBV19 and TRBJ2-2, with D possibly being TRBD2 (8 bases). From germline, CDR1 is LNHDA and CDR2 SQIVND (reference sequence). CDR3 length: 14 residues. Trimming cost V 11 bases and J 4 bases, with 17 bases left between them. For the CDR3, the DNA is TGTGCCTGCCGGGAGGGGGCGAGCACCGGGGAGCTGTTTTTT. Protein product: CACREGASTGELFF.

The chain is built from TRBV6-6 and TRBJ1-2; 7 nucleotides match TRBD1. Germline V lookup: CDR1 MNHNY, CDR2 SVGAGI (reference sequence). There are 15 residues in the CDR3. With V trimmed by 6 bases and J by 5 bases, 12 bases remained unmatched. The CDR3 DNA reads as TGTGCCAGCAGCACAGGACAGGAAAGGTTTTATGGCTACACCTTC. Its translation is CASSTGQERFYGYTF.

The chain employs TRBV6-5 and TRBJ2-3; D might be TRBD2 (5 bases). V lost 5 bases and J 4 bases, leaving 13 bases between the germline ends. Germline V CDR1 and CDR2: MNHEY, SVGAGI. CDR3 length equals 14 residues. Here the CDR3 reads CASSGPLGADTQYF. CDR3 nucleotides: TGTGCCAGCAGTGGCCCACTAGGCGCAGATACGCAGTATTTT.

This chain joins TRBV9 and TRBJ2-2; TRBD1 is a possible D gene (6 bases). Germline lookup yields CDR1 SGDLS and CDR2 YYNGEE. The CDR3 has 16 residues. V lost 0 bases and J 7 bases, leaving 16 bases between the germline ends. The CDR3 DNA reads as TGTGCCAGCAGCGTAGGGAACAGGGTGAATGACGGGGAGCTGTTTTTT. Translating gives CASSVGNRVNDGELFF. The entire variable domain, with the rest obtained from reference TRBV9 and TRBJ2-2, is as follows: DSGVTQTPKHLITATGQRVTLRCSPRSGDLSVYWYQQSLDQGLQFLIQYYNGEERAKGNILERFSAQQFPDLHSELNLSSLELGDSALYFCASSVGNRVNDGELFFGEGSRLTVL.

The J gene is TRBJ2-1, the V gene TRBV5-6; 9 bases match TRBD1. The CDR3 runs to 13 residues. CDR1 and CDR2 (germline): SGHDT, YYEEEE. J lost 12 bases, V lost 4 bases, and 8 bases had no gene match. CDR3 bases: TGTGCCAGCAGCCCCGGACAGGGGTTGGGGCAGTTCTTC. Residues: CASSPGQGLGQFF. Filled out from reference TRBV5-6 and TRBJ2-1, the complete variable domain reads DAGVTQSPTHLIKTRGQQVTLRCSPKSGHDTVSWYQQALGQGPQFIFQYYEEEERQRGNFPDRFSGHQFPNYSSELNVNALLLGDSALYLCASSPGQGLGQFFGPGTRLTVL.

The CDR3 spells CASSRSTNEKLFF. The CDR3 bases are TGTGCCAGCAGCAGGTCAACTAATGAAAAACTGTTTTTT. The V and J genes are TRBV6-1 and TRBJ1-4; no reliable D call. CDR1 is MNHNS, CDR2 SASEGT, per germline. V lost 6 bases and J 0 bases, leaving 5 bases between the germline ends. CDR3 size: 13 residues.

V is TRBV2 and J is TRBJ2-7, with D tentatively TRBD1 (5 bases). V shed 8 bases and J shed 6 bases, with 14 bases lying between them. Germline V CDR1 and CDR2: SNHLY, FYNNEI. The CDR3 runs to 12 residues. The CDR3 is CASQQGIGEQYF. The CDR3 nucleotides read TGTGCCAGCCAGCAGGGAATTGGCGAGCAGTACTTC.